Each of the 13 T cell receptor beta chains below was sequenced from the same sample in a study of CD8 T cells in Susac syndrome. An input of 0.5 to 1 ug of RNA was subjected to reverse transcription using random hexamers. TCRdb reprocessed the immunoSEQ multiplex PCR reads with MiXCR, giving one entry per CDR3 protein. The top ten hold around 0.21% of the sample, which has about 300,000 distinct CDR3 sequences, 85% seen once. Sequenced: CD8+ T cells from PBMCs. Source of these receptors: a human donor with multiple sclerosis.

This chain joins TRBV11-2 and TRBJ2-1; TRBD2 matches at 13 bases. This CDR3 spans 15 amino acids. Unmatched junction bases numbered 5, after V lost 5 bases and J lost 7 bases. Germline CDR1 reads SGHAT; CDR2 reads FQNNGV. CDR3 bases: TGTGCCAGCAGCCCGGGACTAGCGGGGAAAAATGAGCAGTTCTTC. It encodes CASSPGLAGKNEQFF. The entire variable domain, with the rest obtained from reference TRBV11-2 and TRBJ2-1, is as follows: EAGVAQSPRYKIIEKRQSVAFWCNPISGHATLYWYQQILGQGPKLLIQFQNNGVVDDSQLPKDRFSAERLKGVDSTLKIQPAKLEDSAVYLCASSPGLAGKNEQFFGPGTRLTVL.

The chain employs TRBV5-1 and TRBJ2-3; TRBD2 matches 8 bases. J was trimmed by 3 bases and V by 2 bases; bases with no gene match: 5. Germline V lookup: CDR1 SGHRS, CDR2 YFSETQ. The CDR3 runs to 15 residues. This chain's CDR3 is CASSFGLAGTDTQYF. CDR3 bases: TGCGCCAGCAGCTTTGGCCTAGCGGGTACAGATACGCAGTATTTT.

This clonotype was recorded a few times. V usage is TRBV6-2 or TRBV6-3 and J usage is TRBJ1-1, with TRBD1 matching over 11 bases. The germline gives CDR1 MNHEY, CDR2 SVGEGT. J was trimmed by 0 bases and V by 1 base; bases with no gene match: 4. The CDR3 covers 17 residues. CDR3 nucleotides: TGTGCCAGCAGTTACTGGGGGACAGGGGGTGTGAACACTGAAGCTTTCTTT. Translation: CASSYWGTGGVNTEAFF.

The rearrangement joins TRBV21-1 to TRBJ2-5; the D call of TRBD2 is as the table states it, not checked on the DNA. TRBV21-1 is designated a pseudogene. The CDR3 sequence is 16 residues long. CDR3 coding DNA: TGTGCCAGCAGCAAAGCCCTCGACTGGCGGGAGTCGACCCAGTACTTC. This codes for CASSKALDWRESTQYF.

V usage is TRBV4-1 and J usage is TRBJ2-7, with 7 bases aligning to TRBD2. The CDR3 sequence is 16 residues long. V shed 0 bases, J shed 9 bases, and the junction held 14 bases outside the gene matches. CDR1 MGHRA and CDR2 YSYEKL come from the germline V gene. CDR3 in amino acids: CASSQDPRTGERGQYF. CDR3 nucleotide sequence: TGCGCCAGCAGCCAAGATCCAAGGACCGGAGAGCGGGGGCAGTACTTC.

This clonotype appeared once. This rearrangement joins TRBV11-2 to TRBJ2-1, with 12 positions matching TRBD2. Germline CDR1 reads SGHAT; CDR2 reads FQNNGV. The CDR3 loop spans 14 amino acids. The trim removed 4 bases at V and 9 bases at J, leaving 4 bases unmatched. The CDR3 bases are TGTGCCAGCAGCTCCGGACTAGCGGGACTTGAGCAGTTCTTC. Its protein is CASSSGLAGLEQFF.

J is TRBJ1-1 and V is TRBV7-9, with D unclear. The length of the CDR3 is 15 residues. V was clipped by 1 base and J by 3 bases, with 12 bases between them. CDR1 is SEHNR and CDR2 is FQNEAQ in the germline V gene (reference sequence). In DNA form, the CDR3 reads TGTGCCAGCAGCTTAGGGCGGGTGGGTTACACTGAAGCTTTCTTT. It translates to CASSLGRVGYTEAFF. The variable domain in full, completed from reference TRBV7-9 and TRBJ1-1, reads DTGVSQNPRHKITKRGQNVTFRCDPISEHNRLYWYRQTLGQGPEFLTYFQNEAQLEKSRLLSDRFSAERPKGSFSTLEIQRTEQGDSAMYLCASSLGRVGYTEAFFGQGTRLTVV.

This clonotype was counted a few times. The rearrangement links TRBV4-1 to TRBJ2-2; the D is unclear. The CDR3 covers 15 residues. Per germline, CDR1 MGHRA and CDR2 YSYEKL. Between the trimmed V and J ends, which lost 0 bases and 3 bases, there was a span of 8 bases. The CDR3 coding sequence is TGCGCCAGCAGCCAAGATTCTCGGTACACCGGGGAGCTGTTTTTT. Residues: CASSQDSRYTGELFF.

V is TRBV20-1 and J is TRBJ1-4; tentative D call: TRBD1 (5 bases). The CDR3 length is 15 residues. Germline V lookup: CDR1 DFQATT, CDR2 SNEGSKA (reference sequence). Trimming left V 0 bases short and J 4 bases short, with 12 bases between. The CDR3 is CSARDATDGNEKLFF. In DNA form, the CDR3 reads TGCAGTGCTAGAGATGCGACAGACGGTAATGAAAAACTGTTTTTT.

This chain connects TRBV15 to TRBJ2-1, with TRBD2 as a possible D gene (6 bases). Trimming took 0 bases from V and 15 from J, leaving 15 bases between them. Per the germline V gene, CDR1 is LNHNV and CDR2 is YYDKDF (reference sequence). The CDR3 has 13 residues. The CDR3 protein is CATSREIWAGTFF. The CDR3, as DNA: TGTGCCACCAGCAGAGAAATTTGGGCGGGAACGTTCTTC.

The rearrangement joins TRBV9 to TRBJ2-5; TRBD2 agrees at 8 bases. CDR1 and CDR2 from the germline V gene are SGDLS and YYNGEE. This CDR3 is built from 18 residues. The V and J ends lost 4 bases and 5 bases, in that order; junction bases with no gene match: 19. The CDR3 region has the DNA TGTGCCAGCAGCCTCGGGGTAGCGGGGCCGGCCCCCAGGGAGACCCAGTACTTC. This translates into CASSLGVAGPAPRETQYF. The whole variable domain, remainder taken from reference TRBV9 and TRBJ2-5, is DSGVTQTPKHLITATGQRVTLRCSPRSGDLSVYWYQQSLDQGLQFLIQYYNGEERAKGNILERFSAQQFPDLHSELNLSSLELGDSALYFCASSLGVAGPAPRETQYFGPGTRLLVL.

The rearrangement uses TRBV6-5 and TRBJ1-5; D unclear. From germline, CDR1 is MNHEY and CDR2 SVGAGI. Trimming stripped 0 bases from V and 4 bases from J, with 10 bases between. The CDR3 has 15 amino acids. The CDR3, as DNA: TGTGCCAGCAGTTACTCAGGCCAGGTGAATCAGCCCCAGCATTTT. Translation gives CASSYSGQVNQPQHF.

The gene calls are TRBV5-8 and TRBJ2-1, with unresolved D. The CDR3 extends over 14 amino acids. The germline V gene has CDR1 SGHTS and CDR2 YDEGEE. The V gene lost 6 bases and the J gene lost 8 bases, with 18 bases spanning the gap. This CDR3 reads CASNSGAFGHEQFF. Written as DNA, the CDR3 is TGTGCCAGCAACTCTGGAGCCTTCGGGCATGAGCAGTTCTTC.